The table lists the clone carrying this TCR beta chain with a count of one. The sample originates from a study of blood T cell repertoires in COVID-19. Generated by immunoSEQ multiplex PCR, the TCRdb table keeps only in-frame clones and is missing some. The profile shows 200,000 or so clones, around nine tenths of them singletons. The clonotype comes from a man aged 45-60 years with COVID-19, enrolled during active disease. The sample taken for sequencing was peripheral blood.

The CDR3 loop is CASSLVRGQETQYF. For the CDR3, the DNA is TGTGCCAGCAGCTTAGTCCGGGGTCAAGAGACCCAGTACTTC. The chain employs TRBV11-1 and TRBJ2-5, with TRBD2 as a possible D gene (5 bases). This CDR3 is 14 amino acids long. V dropped 1 base and J dropped 2 bases, with 8 bases sitting between them. From germline, CDR1 is SGHAT and CDR2 FQDESV (reference sequence). Supplemented by reference TRBV11-1 and TRBJ2-5, the full variable domain reads EAEVAQSPRYKITEKSQAVAFWCDPISGHATLYWYRQILGQGPELLVQFQDESVVDDSQLPKDRFSAERLKGVDSTLKIQPAELGDSAMYLCASSLVRGQETQYFGPGTRLLVL.